The source of this T cell receptor beta chain is a study of blood T cell repertoires in COVID-19. The overall study: Samples came from the United States, Italy and Spain, spanning acute and convalescent COVID-19. Sample material is recorded as cDNA or gDNA derived from T cells, B-cell-depleted T cells, or PBMCs.

Trimming at V came to 1 base and at J to 0 bases, leaving 2 bases not matched to a gene. The CDR3 loop spans 16 amino acids. The germline V gene encodes CDR1 SNHLY and CDR2 FYNNEI. Original data processing: Reference gene primer amplification gave nucleated cell count estimates. Clones were read by immunoSEQ multiplex PCR, and TCRdb kept only the in-frame ones, dropping some. V, J and clone size are taken as reported in that table, and D and trimming were inferred from the DNA itself. This repertoire shows some 180,000 clones, about 89% found once; its top ten account for approximately 7%. What was sequenced was peripheral blood. V usage is TRBV2 and J usage is TRBJ1-3; 8 bases align to TRBD1. The TCR originated in a man aged 35-49 years with acute or convalescent COVID-19. In DNA form, the CDR3 reads TGTGCCAGCAGTGAAGGGGACAGGATCTCTGGAAACACCATATATTTT. This gives the protein CASSEGDRISGNTIYF.